This T cell receptor (beta chain) is drawn from a study of T-cell reconstitution after alpha-beta-depleted transplantation in children. Per germline, CDR1 SQVTM and CDR2 ANQGSEA. CDR3 length: 13 residues. The V gene lost 6 bases and the J gene lost 5 bases, with 17 bases spanning the gap. Unique molecular identifiers were built into the TCRbeta library. TCRdb reprocessed the PCR reads with MiXCR, giving one entry per CDR3 protein. The table records about 400,000 distinct CDR3 sequences, just over 20% of them present only once. The rearrangement uses TRBV29-1 and TRBJ2-7; perhaps TRBD1 as D (6 bases). The clonotype originates from a human donor who donated a stem cell graft to a child with acute myeloid leukemia. This sample comprised PBMCs from the stem cell graft donor, obtained from the stem cell graft. This CDR3 is CSVVQTGQNEQYF. The DNA for the CDR3 is TGCAGCGTCGTTCAGACCGGACAGAACGAGCAGTACTTC.